The 24 T cell receptor beta chains listed next were all sequenced from one sample in a study of blood T cell repertoires in COVID-19. The protocol was immunoSEQ multiplex PCR, while the TCRdb copy is restricted to in-frame clones and leaves out a portion. Among roughly 260,000 clones listed, 83% were seen once. The sequenced material came from PBMCs or T cells enriched from blood (not recorded which). The origin of the receptors is a woman in her thirties or forties who had been exposed to COVID-19.

CDR3 DNA sequence: TGTGCCAGCAGCCGCCAGGACAGCTTGAACACTGAAGCTTTCTTT. The encoded protein is CASSRQDSLNTEAFF. The V and J genes are TRBV28 and TRBJ1-1; D possibly corresponds to TRBD1 (6 bases). The CDR3 consists of 15 residues. Germline loops: CDR1 MDHEN, CDR2 SYDVKM. Trimming took 6 bases from V and 0 from J, leaving 14 bases between them.

The chain employs TRBV7-3 and TRBJ1-2, with 9 bases aligning to TRBD1. Per the germline V gene, CDR1 is SGHTA and CDR2 is FQGTGA. The CDR3 spans 14 residues. Unmatched junction bases numbered 11, after V lost 8 bases and J lost 7 bases. The CDR3 DNA reads TGTGCCAGCGGCAGAGACGGGACAGGGAGTGGCTACACCTTC. This encodes CASGRDGTGSGYTF. Full variable domain (missing parts from reference TRBV7-3 and TRBJ1-2): GAGVSQTPSNKVTEKGKYVELRCDPISGHTALYWYRQSLGQGPEFLIYFQGTGAADDSGLPNDRFFAVRPEGSVSTLKIQRTERGDSAVYLCASGRDGTGSGYTFGSGTRLTVV.

This chain links TRBV4-3 with TRBJ1-2; D unresolved. V was cut by 3 bases and J by 5 bases, with 7 bases left in between. The germline CDR1 and CDR2 sequences are LGHNA and YSLEER. The length of the CDR3 is 12 residues. Written as DNA, the CDR3 is TGCGCCAGCAGCCACCCCCGGTATGGCTACACCTTC. Amino acids: CASSHPRYGYTF.

The chain combines TRBV7-6 with TRBJ1-3; possible D gene TRBD1, 5 bases. Germline V gives CDR1 SGHVS, CDR2 FNYEAQ. The CDR3 loop spans 15 amino acids. Deletions cut 5 bases from V and 0 bases from J, with 11 bases between. This CDR3 reads CASSLQANSGNTIYF. For the CDR3, the DNA is TGTGCCAGCAGCCTACAGGCGAACTCTGGAAACACCATATATTTT.

The chain uses TRBV6-2 or TRBV6-3 and TRBJ1-1, with 7 bases fitting TRBD1. The V segment lost 0 bases and the J segment 2 bases; nucleotides outside the gene matches: 3. This CDR3 spans 15 amino acids. CDR1 and CDR2 from the germline V gene are MNHEY and SVGEGT. The CDR3 spells CASSYSRTGNTEAFF. The CDR3 DNA reads TGTGCCAGCAGTTACTCGAGGACAGGCAACACTGAAGCTTTCTTT.

The chain is built from TRBV18 and TRBJ2-2; the D gene is possibly TRBD1 (6 bases). CDR3 size: 14 residues. Trimming took 3 bases from V and 4 from J, leaving 9 bases between them. CDR1 and CDR2 from the germline V gene are KGHSH and LQKENI. The CDR3 spells CASSPDRSTGELFF. The CDR3, as DNA: TGTGCCAGCTCACCGGACAGAAGCACCGGGGAGCTGTTTTTT. The complete variable domain, with remaining parts taken from reference TRBV18 and TRBJ2-2, reads NAGVMQNPRHLVRRRGQEARLRCSPMKGHSHVYWYRQLPEEGLKFMVYLQKENIIDESGMPKERFSAEFPKEGPSILRIQQVVRGDSAAYFCASSPDRSTGELFFGEGSRLTVL.

V gene TRBV5-1 combines with J gene TRBJ2-3; D is unclear. Germline V gene data show CDR1 as SGHRS and CDR2 as YFSETQ. Trimming cost V 0 bases and J 0 bases, with 20 bases left between them. The CDR3 runs 19 residues. DNA of the CDR3: TGCGCCAGCAGCTTGGACCCCGGAGTGGCGCCTACTAGCACAGATACGCAGTATTTT. Its protein is CASSLDPGVAPTSTDTQYF.

The genes are TRBV21-1 and TRBJ2-4; the D call TRBD2 from the table was never checked on the DNA. TRBV21-1 constitutes a pseudogene. CDR3 length: 21 amino acids. The chain's CDR3 is CASSKGQAGTSGEEAKNIQYF. CDR3 nucleotides: TGTGCCAGCAGCAAAGGACAGGCGGGGACTAGCGGGGAAGAAGCCAAAAACATTCAGTACTTC.

The chain combines TRBV4-2 with TRBJ2-1; 9 bases agree with TRBD2. Germline assignment: CDR1 LGHNA and CDR2 YNFKEQ. This CDR3 is 17 amino acids long. The junction had 6 bases not matched to a gene; V was cut back by 1 base and J by 2 bases. The CDR3 reads CASSQGAGGGAYNEQFF. Written as DNA, the CDR3 is TGTGCCAGCAGCCAAGGTGCGGGGGGGGGCGCCTACAATGAGCAGTTCTTC.

This sequence joins TRBV10-3 and TRBJ1-4, with TRBD1 identical over 8 bases. With 2 bases clipped from V and 7 bases from J, the junction kept 12 bases outside the gene matches. Germline-derived CDR1 and CDR2 are ENHRY and SYGVKD. This CDR3 comprises 17 residues. The CDR3 DNA reads as TGTGCCATCAGTGAGGCACTATTAAGGCAGGGGGCTGAAAAACTGTTTTTT. This encodes CAISEALLRQGAEKLFF.

The gene calls are TRBV13 and TRBJ2-5, with 10 bases identical to TRBD1. The V gene end was trimmed by 1 base and the J gene end by 3 bases; junction bases not matched to a gene: 8. This CDR3 has 17 amino acids. The germline V gene has CDR1 PRHDT and CDR2 FYEKMQ (reference sequence). The CDR3 loop is CASSLVAPGQGKETQYF. CDR3 in DNA: TGTGCCAGCAGCTTAGTCGCGCCGGGACAGGGGAAAGAGACCCAGTACTTC.

This chain links TRBV11-2 with TRBJ1-1, with D unclear. This CDR3 is built from 14 residues. Germline V lookup: CDR1 SGHAT, CDR2 FQNNGV. Trimming pared 0 bases from V and 1 base from J, leaving 6 bases between. The DNA of the CDR3 is TGTGCCAGCAGCTTAGACTATTCGAACACTGAAGCTTTCTTT. Translation: CASSLDYSNTEAFF.

The V call is TRBV7-2, the J call TRBJ1-5, with D tentatively TRBD1 (6 bases). The CDR3 loop spans 14 amino acids. V lost 5 bases and J 4 bases, leaving 12 bases between the germline ends. The germline V gene has CDR1 SGHTA and CDR2 FQGNSA. The CDR3 is CASSLVGANQPQHF. The DNA for the CDR3 is TGTGCCAGCAGCCTAGTGGGGGCTAATCAGCCCCAGCATTTT.

The rearrangement uses TRBV7-2 and TRBJ2-7; TRBD2 aligns across 7 bases. J lost 4 bases, V lost 0 bases, and 0 bases had no gene match. Germline V gene data show CDR1 as SGHTA and CDR2 as FQGNSA. CDR3 length: 13 residues. The CDR3 coding sequence is TGTGCCAGCAGCTTAGCGCGGGGGTACGAGCAGTACTTC. Its protein product is CASSLARGYEQYF. Full variable domain (remainder filled in from reference TRBV7-2 and TRBJ2-7): GAGVSQSPSNKVTEKGKDVELRCDPISGHTALYWYRQSLGQGLEFLIYFQGNSAPDKSGLPSDRFSAERTGGSVSTLTIQRTQQEDSAVYLCASSLARGYEQYFGPGTRLTVT.

This clone was detected once. The chain has TRBV19 and TRBJ1-2, with 8 nucleotides matching TRBD1. CDR1 and CDR2 from the germline V gene are LNHDA and SQIVND (reference sequence). This CDR3 has 14 amino acids. Trimming cost V 6 bases and J 6 bases; bases outside gene matches: 9. CDR3 nucleotides: TGTGCCAGTAGAGACAGGGGTAAGGATCATGGCTACACCTTC. Translating it yields CASRDRGKDHGYTF.

The V and J genes are TRBV7-9 and TRBJ2-7; the match to TRBD2 covers 11 bases. Germline V gives CDR1 SEHNR, CDR2 FQNEAQ (reference sequence). The ends lost 5 bases at V and 5 bases at J; junction bases unmatched: 5. The CDR3 sequence is 14 residues long. CDR3 nucleotides: TGTGCCAGCAGCGCTAGCGGGGGGTACGACGAGCAGTACTTC. This codes for CASSASGGYDEQYF.

The chain joins TRBV5-5 to TRBJ2-1; 9 nucleotides match TRBD2. From germline, CDR1 is SGHKS and CDR2 YYEKEE (reference sequence). This CDR3 has 13 amino acids. With 3 bases clipped from V and 16 bases from J, the junction kept 11 bases outside the gene matches. The CDR3, as DNA: TGTGCCAGCAGCTCCATGACTAGCGGCGGTATATTCTTC. Protein: CASSSMTSGGIFF.

The rearrangement joins TRBV7-3 to TRBJ1-2; D unclear. Germline assignment: CDR1 SGHTA and CDR2 FQGTGA. The CDR3 length is 16 residues. V lost 5 bases, J lost 4 bases, and 20 bases lay in between. The CDR3 DNA reads TGTGCCAGCAGCCCATCCCCCACGGAGGTTACCTATGGCTACACCTTC. Protein product: CASSPSPTEVTYGYTF.

The chain combines TRBV12-3 or TRBV12-4 with TRBJ1-3; D ambiguous. The CDR3 spans 13 residues. With 11 bases removed from V and 5 bases from J, the gap between germline ends came to 16 bases. The CDR3 DNA is TGTGCCGCGGGTGCGGGTATGAGAAACACCATATATTTT. Its protein is CAAGAGMRNTIYF.

The chain carries TRBV5-1 and TRBJ2-5; D is unclear. The V gene's germline CDR1 is SGHRS and CDR2 YFSETQ. The CDR3 is 16 amino acids. The ends were cut back, 7 bases at V and 1 base at J, with 20 bases in the middle. The CDR3 protein is CASRVGSGKPQETQYF. DNA of the CDR3: TGCGCCAGCCGTGTGGGCTCTGGTAAACCCCAAGAGACCCAGTACTTC.

The chain combines TRBV7-2 with TRBJ1-2; the match to TRBD1 covers 11 bases. The CDR3 covers 14 residues. Germline V gene sequence: CDR1 SGHTA, CDR2 FQGNSA. Unmatched junction bases numbered 8, after V lost 4 bases and J lost 10 bases. The CDR3 region is CASSWGQGDFDYTF. The CDR3 DNA reads TGTGCCAGCAGCTGGGGACAGGGGGATTTTGACTACACCTTC.

The V and J genes are TRBV18 and TRBJ2-7; D is unclear. The germline gives CDR1 KGHSH, CDR2 LQKENI. The CDR3 runs 16 residues. Trimming took 0 bases from V and 0 from J, leaving 12 bases between them. Here the CDR3 reads CASSPPVERRSYEQYF. CDR3 DNA: TGTGCCAGCTCACCACCGGTCGAGCGCCGCTCCTACGAGCAGTACTTC.

This clone turned up a few times. This chain links TRBV6-2 or TRBV6-3 with TRBJ2-1; a possible D gene is TRBD1 (6 bases). V was shortened by 5 bases and J by 9 bases, with 14 bases between the two germline ends. CDR3 length: 13 amino acids. The germline gives CDR1 MNHEY, CDR2 SVGEGT. CDR3 DNA sequence: TGTGCCAGCAGTCTAAGACAGGTTGGTGAGCAGTTCTTC. As protein: CASSLRQVGEQFF.

The chain has TRBV18 and TRBJ2-1; possible D gene TRBD1, 5 bases. The CDR3 extends over 12 amino acids. The V end lost 5 bases, the J end lost 8 bases, and 10 bases lay between the germline ends. The V gene's germline CDR1 is KGHSH and CDR2 LQKENI. The chain's CDR3 is CASSLSQDEQFF. The CDR3 nucleotides are TGTGCCAGCTCATTGTCACAGGATGAGCAGTTCTTC.